These T cell receptor beta chains were read from a single sample in a study of radiotherapy plus CTLA-4 blockade in lung cancer. The repertoire was sequenced with immunoSEQ multiplex PCR; TCRdb's copy has only in-frame clones and lacks some. The sample records around 80,000 clones, about four fifths being singletons. The material was peripheral blood, obtained from a patient treated with radiotherapy plus ipilimumab. Every receptor here comes from a human donor with non-small cell lung cancer whose response to radiotherapy plus ipilimumab could not be evaluated. Some clones in this sample may be carry-over from other donors' samples. Each CDR3 is given with its conserved first and last residue. A D gene is named only where the DNA matches it firmly. A row's size may be missing; if present it is once, few, many or a size class.

D | J | V | size | DNA | CDR3
. | TRBJ1-4 | TRBV7-9 | . | TGTGCCAGCAGCTACCCCAGTACAACTAATGAAAAACTGTTTTTT | CASSYPSTTNEKLFF
TRBD1 | TRBJ1-2 | TRBV7-2 | . | TGTGCCAGCAGCTCGGACAGGGGCTATGGCTACACCTTC | CASSSDRGYGYTF
. | TRBJ1-1 | TRBV30 | . | TGTGCCTGGAGTCTCTTGGGGGCCCAGAACACTGAAGCTTTCTTT | CAWSLLGAQNTEAFF
TRBD2 | TRBJ2-5 | TRBV2 | . | TGTGCCAGCAGTGAATTGAGCGGGGGACAAGAGACCCAGTACTTC | CASSELSGGQETQYF
. | TRBJ1-2 | TRBV18 | . | TGTGCCAGCTCACCATCCGGGGACGGCCGGGGGAGGGGCTACACCTTC | CASSPSGDGRGRGYTF
. | TRBJ2-7 | TRBV11-2 | . | TGTGCCAGCAGCTTAGGCCCCGGACTGCAATACGAGCAGTACTTC | CASSLGPGLQYEQYF
TRBD1 | TRBJ1-2 | TRBV5-6 | few | TGTGCCAGCAGCACCGGGACAGGGTGGTATGGCTACACCTTC | CASSTGTGWYGYTF
TRBD1 | TRBJ2-7 | TRBV9 | . | TGTGCCAGCAGAGGCACGGACAGGGTCTCCTACGAGCAGTACTTC | CASRGTDRVSYEQYF
TRBD1 | TRBJ1-2 | TRBV7-2 | . | TGTGCCAGCAGCTTAGGGGACAGGGCGTTAGGTGGCTACACCTTC | CASSLGDRALGGYTF
. | TRBJ2-5 | TRBV27 | . | TGTGCCAGCAGTCCCTTAAGGGGCTACAGGGGGGGAGAGACCCAGTACTTC | CASSPLRGYRGGETQYF
TRBD1 | TRBJ2-5 | TRBV2 | . | TGTGCCAGCAAGTTGTACAGGGGGTACCAAGAGACCCAGTACTTC | CASKLYRGYQETQYF
. | TRBJ1-3 | TRBV7-8 | . | TGTGCCAGCAGTCCATCTGGAAACACCATATATTTT | CASSPSGNTIYF
. | TRBJ1-1 | TRBV10-3 | . | TGTGCCATCACCGCGACAGCGAAACTACAAGCTTTCTTT | CAITATAKLQAFF
TRBD1 | TRBJ2-1 | TRBV6-6 | . | TGTGCCGCAGGGGGCGCTACCAATGAGCAGTTCTTC | CAAGGATNEQFF
. | TRBJ2-7 | TRBV28 | . | TGTGCCAGCTTACGACACGATCACTACGAGCAGTACTTC | CASLRHDHYEQYF
. | TRBJ2-3 | TRBV28 | . | TGTGCCAGCAGTTTTCCCCACAGGGAAGGCGGCACAGATACGCAGTATTTT | CASSFPHREGGTDTQYF
. | TRBJ2-1 | TRBV5-1 | . | TGCGCCAGCAGCTTGGAGGGGCATGAGCAGTTCTTC | CASSLEGHEQFF
TRBD2 | TRBJ2-5 | TRBV10-3 | . | TGTGCCATCAGTGAGAGTCTAGCGGGGGGAGAGACCCAGTACTTC | CAISESLAGGETQYF